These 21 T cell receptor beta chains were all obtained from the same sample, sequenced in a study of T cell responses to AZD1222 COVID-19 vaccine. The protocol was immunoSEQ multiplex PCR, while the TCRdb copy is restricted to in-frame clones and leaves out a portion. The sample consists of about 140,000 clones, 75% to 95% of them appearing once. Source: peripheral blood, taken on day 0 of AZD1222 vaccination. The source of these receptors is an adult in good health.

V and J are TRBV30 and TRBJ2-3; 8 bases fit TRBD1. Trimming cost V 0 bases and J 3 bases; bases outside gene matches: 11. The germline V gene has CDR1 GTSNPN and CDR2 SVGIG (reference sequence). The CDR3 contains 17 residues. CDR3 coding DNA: TGTGCCTGGAGTGTTAGTCCCCCCGGACAGGGAACAGATACGCAGTATTTT. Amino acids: CAWSVSPPGQGTDTQYF.

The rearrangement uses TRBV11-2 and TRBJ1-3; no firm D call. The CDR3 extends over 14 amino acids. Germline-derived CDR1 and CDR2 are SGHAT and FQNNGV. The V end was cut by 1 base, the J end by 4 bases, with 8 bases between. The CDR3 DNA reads TGTGCCAGCAGCTTAGGAGGGAACGGAAACACCATATATTTT. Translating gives CASSLGGNGNTIYF.

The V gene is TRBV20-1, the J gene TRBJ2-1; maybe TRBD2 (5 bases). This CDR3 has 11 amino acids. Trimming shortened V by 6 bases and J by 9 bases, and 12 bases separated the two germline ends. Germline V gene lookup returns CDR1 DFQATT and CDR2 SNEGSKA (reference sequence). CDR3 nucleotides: TGCAGTGCCCGGACTTCAGTTGAGCAGTTCTTC. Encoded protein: CSARTSVEQFF.

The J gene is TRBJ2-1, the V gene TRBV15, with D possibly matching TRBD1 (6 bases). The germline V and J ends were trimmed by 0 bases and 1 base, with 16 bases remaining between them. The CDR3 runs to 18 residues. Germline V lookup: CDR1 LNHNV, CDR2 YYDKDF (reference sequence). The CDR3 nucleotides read TGTGCCACCAGCAGAGACCCCCTAGGGACAAGTTCCTACAATGAGCAGTTCTTC. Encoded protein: CATSRDPLGTSSYNEQFF.

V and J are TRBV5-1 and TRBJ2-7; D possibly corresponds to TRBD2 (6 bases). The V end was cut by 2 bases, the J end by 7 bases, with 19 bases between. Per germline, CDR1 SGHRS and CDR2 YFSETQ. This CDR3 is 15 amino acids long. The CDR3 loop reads CASSFVGGGTEEQYF. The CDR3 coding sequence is TGCGCCAGCAGCTTCGTCGGGGGTGGTACGGAGGAGCAGTACTTC.

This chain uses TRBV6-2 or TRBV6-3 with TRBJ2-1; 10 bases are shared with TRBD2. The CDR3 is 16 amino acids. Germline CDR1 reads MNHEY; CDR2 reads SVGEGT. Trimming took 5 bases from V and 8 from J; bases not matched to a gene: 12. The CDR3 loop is CASSAPSSGSTHEQFF. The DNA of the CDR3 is TGTGCCAGCAGTGCCCCTTCTAGCGGGAGTACCCATGAGCAGTTCTTC.

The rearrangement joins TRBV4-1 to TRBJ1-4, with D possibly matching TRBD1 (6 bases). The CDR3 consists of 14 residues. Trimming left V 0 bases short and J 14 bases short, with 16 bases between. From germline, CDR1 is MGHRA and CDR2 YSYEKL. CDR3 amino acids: CASSQDPTGTRLFF. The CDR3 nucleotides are TGCGCCAGCAGCCAAGATCCTACCGGGACAAGGCTGTTTTTT.

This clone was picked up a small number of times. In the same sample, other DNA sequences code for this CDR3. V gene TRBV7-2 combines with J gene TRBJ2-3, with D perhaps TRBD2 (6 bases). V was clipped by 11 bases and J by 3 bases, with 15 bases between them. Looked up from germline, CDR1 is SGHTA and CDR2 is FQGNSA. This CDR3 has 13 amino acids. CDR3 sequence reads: CAGGRDSTDTQYF. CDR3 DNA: TGTGCCGGAGGCCGGGACTCAACAGATACGCAGTATTTT.

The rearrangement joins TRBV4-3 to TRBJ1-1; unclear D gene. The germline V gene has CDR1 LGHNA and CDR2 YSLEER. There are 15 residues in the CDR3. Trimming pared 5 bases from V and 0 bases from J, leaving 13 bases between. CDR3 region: CASSTRTGMNTEAFF. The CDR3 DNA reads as TGCGCCAGCAGCACGAGGACGGGTATGAACACTGAAGCTTTCTTT.

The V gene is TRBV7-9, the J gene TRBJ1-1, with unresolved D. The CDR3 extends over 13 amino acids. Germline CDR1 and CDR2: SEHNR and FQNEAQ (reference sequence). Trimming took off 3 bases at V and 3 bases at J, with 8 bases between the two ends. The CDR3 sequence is CASSLSRDTEAFF. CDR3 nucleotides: TGTGCCAGCAGCTTGTCCCGGGACACTGAAGCTTTCTTT.

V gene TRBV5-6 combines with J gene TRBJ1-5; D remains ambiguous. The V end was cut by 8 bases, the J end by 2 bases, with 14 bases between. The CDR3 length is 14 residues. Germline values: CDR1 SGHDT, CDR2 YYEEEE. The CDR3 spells CASRKGFGNQPQHF. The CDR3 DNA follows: TGTGCCAGTCGGAAGGGTTTCGGCAATCAGCCCCAGCATTTT.

The CDR3 sequence: CAWSEQRSYGYTF. The CDR3 nucleotides read TGTGCCTGGAGTGAACAGAGGAGCTATGGCTACACCTTC. The chain is built from TRBV30 and TRBJ1-2; no definite D call. Germline values: CDR1 GTSNPN, CDR2 SVGIG (reference sequence). The ends were cut back, 1 base at V and 4 bases at J, with 10 bases in the middle. The CDR3 spans 13 residues.

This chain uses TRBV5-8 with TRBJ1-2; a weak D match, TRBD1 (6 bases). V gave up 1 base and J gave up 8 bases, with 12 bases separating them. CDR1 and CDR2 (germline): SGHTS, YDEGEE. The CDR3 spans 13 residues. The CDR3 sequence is CASSLNAGAGYTF. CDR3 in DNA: TGTGCCAGCAGCTTGAATGCGGGGGCGGGCTACACCTTC.

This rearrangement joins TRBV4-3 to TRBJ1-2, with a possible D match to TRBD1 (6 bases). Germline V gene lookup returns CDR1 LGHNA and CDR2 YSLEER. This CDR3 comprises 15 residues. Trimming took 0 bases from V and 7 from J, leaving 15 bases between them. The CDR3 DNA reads TGCGCCAGCAGCCAAGATGGTCGGGGGCTTCGTGGCTACACCTTC. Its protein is CASSQDGRGLRGYTF.

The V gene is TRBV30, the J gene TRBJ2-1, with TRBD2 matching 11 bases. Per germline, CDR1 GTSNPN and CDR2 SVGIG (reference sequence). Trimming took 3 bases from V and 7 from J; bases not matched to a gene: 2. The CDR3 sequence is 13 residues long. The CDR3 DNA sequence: TGTGCCTGGAGGGCTAGCGGGAGGAATGAGCAGTTCTTC. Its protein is CAWRASGRNEQFF.

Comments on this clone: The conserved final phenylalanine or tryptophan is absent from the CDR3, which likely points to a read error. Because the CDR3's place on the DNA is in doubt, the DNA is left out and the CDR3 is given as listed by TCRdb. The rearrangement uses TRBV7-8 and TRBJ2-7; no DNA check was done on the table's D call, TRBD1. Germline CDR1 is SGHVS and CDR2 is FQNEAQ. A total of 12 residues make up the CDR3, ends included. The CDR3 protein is CASSLNPGHLLL.

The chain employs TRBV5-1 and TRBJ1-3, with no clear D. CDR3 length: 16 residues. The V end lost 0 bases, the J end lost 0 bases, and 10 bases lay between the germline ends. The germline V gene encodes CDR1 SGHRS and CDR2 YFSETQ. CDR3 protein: CASSLEVVGSGNTIYF. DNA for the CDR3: TGCGCCAGCAGCTTGGAGGTGGTGGGCTCTGGAAACACCATATATTTT. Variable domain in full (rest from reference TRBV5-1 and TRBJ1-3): KAGVTQTPRYLIKTRGQQVTLSCSPISGHRSVSWYQQTPGQGLQFLFEYFSETQRNKGNFPGRFSGRQFSNSRSEMNVSTLELGDSALYLCASSLEVVGSGNTIYFGEGSWLTVV.

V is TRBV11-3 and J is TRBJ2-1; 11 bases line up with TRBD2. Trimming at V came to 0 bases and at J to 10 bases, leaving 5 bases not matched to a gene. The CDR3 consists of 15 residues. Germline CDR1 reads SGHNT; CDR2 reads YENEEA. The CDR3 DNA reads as TGTGCCAGCAGCTTAGATAGGGGGACTAGCGGCGAGCAGTTCTTC. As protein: CASSLDRGTSGEQFF.

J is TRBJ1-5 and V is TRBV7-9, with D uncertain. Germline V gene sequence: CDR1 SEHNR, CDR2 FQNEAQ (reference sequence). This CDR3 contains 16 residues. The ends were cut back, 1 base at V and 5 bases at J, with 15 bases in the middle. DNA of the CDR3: TGTGCCAGCAGCTTAGTGGGTGAGACGGGTTATCAGCCCCAGCATTTT. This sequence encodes CASSLVGETGYQPQHF. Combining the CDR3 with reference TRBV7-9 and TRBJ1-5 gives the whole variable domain DTGVSQNPRHKITKRGQNVTFRCDPISEHNRLYWYRQTLGQGPEFLTYFQNEAQLEKSRLLSDRFSAERPKGSFSTLEIQRTEQGDSAMYLCASSLVGETGYQPQHFGDGTRLSIL.

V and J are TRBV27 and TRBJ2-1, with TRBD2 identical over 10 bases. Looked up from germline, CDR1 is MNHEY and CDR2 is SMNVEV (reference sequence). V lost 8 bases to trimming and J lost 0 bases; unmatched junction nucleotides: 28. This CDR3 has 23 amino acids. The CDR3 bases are TGTGCCAGCTGGCCAATAGGACTAGCGGTGGTCCCCTGGGGAGGCAGCTCCTACAATGAGCAGTTCTTC. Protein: CASWPIGLAVVPWGGSSYNEQFF.

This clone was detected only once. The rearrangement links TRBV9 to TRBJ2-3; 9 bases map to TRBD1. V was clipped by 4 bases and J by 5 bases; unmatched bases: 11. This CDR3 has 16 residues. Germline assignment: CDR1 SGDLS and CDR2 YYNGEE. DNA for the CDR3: TGTGCCAGCAGCCAACAGGGGGCGATTCAAGGAGATACGCAGTATTTT. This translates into CASSQQGAIQGDTQYF.